This T cell receptor beta chain was captured by sequencing in a study of OX40 agonist ivuxolimab in advanced cancers. About the research overall: Partial responses were achieved by three patients, of whom one had hepatocellular carcinoma and two had cutaneous melanoma. Study observations and caveats: With doses of 0.1-3.0 mg/kg, partial responders showed among the lowest clonal expansion. There were, on average, more expanded clones in CD8+ T cells than in CD4+. Certain nonresponding patients likewise had low normalized T-cell clonal expansion.

Germline-derived CDR1 and CDR2 are SGHDN and FVKESK. Trimming shortened V by 4 bases and J by 2 bases, and 20 bases separated the two germline ends. The CDR3 covers 17 residues. Data came from immunoSEQ multiplex PCR; TCRdb stores just in-frame clones and leaves some out. The table has about 53,000 clones, less than 85% seen once; the top ten hold 13%. As to this clone: Its antigen remains unknown.

The material was CD4+ or CD8+ T cells sorted from blood, obtained in a trial of the OX40 agonist ivuxolimab. The TCR originated in an adult with an advanced solid tumor such as melanoma, head and neck, liver or kidney cancer. The V call is TRBV14, the J call TRBJ1-1; weak D call: TRBD1 (6 bases). The chain's CDR3 is CASSPTGGWWANTEAFF. The DNA of the CDR3 is TGTGCCAGCAGCCCAACGGGGGGCTGGTGGGCTAACACTGAAGCTTTCTTT.